This T cell receptor (beta chain) came from a study of T-cell reconstitution after alpha-beta-depleted transplantation in children. General study results and limits: Surviving recipient cells, namely T cells and thymic progenitors, were the source of high day-60 TCRbeta diversity in some patients. Roughly two months post-transplant, alpha-beta T cells reportedly originated from several hundred graft clones that had expanded. Diversity and T-cell counts at one year after transplant derived mostly from new T cells.

This clonotype was counted between two and nine times. Antigen specificity is unknown. Unique molecular identifiers tagged the TCRbeta library. TCRdb reanalysed the PCR reads using MiXCR and keeps one entry per CDR3 protein. The top ten clones hold over 2% of a sample with hundreds of thousands of distinct CDR3 sequences, over 10% of them seen once. Germline V gene sequence: CDR1 LGHDT, CDR2 YNNKEL (reference sequence). The CDR3 runs 14 residues. Trimming removed 0 bases at V and 7 bases at J, with 9 bases between. The TCR originated in a male patient aged 10 to 17 who had a stem cell transplant for acute myeloid leukemia, so the T cells may come from the graft donor. V is TRBV3-1 and J is TRBJ2-2; no clear D gene. The sequencing here drew on PBMCs, mostly from graft donor cells, taken 360 days after TCRalphabeta/CD19-depleted stem cell transplant. DNA of the CDR3: TGTGCCAGCAGCCAAGAACCTCTTGGCGGGGAGCTGTTTTTT. This translates into CASSQEPLGGELFF.